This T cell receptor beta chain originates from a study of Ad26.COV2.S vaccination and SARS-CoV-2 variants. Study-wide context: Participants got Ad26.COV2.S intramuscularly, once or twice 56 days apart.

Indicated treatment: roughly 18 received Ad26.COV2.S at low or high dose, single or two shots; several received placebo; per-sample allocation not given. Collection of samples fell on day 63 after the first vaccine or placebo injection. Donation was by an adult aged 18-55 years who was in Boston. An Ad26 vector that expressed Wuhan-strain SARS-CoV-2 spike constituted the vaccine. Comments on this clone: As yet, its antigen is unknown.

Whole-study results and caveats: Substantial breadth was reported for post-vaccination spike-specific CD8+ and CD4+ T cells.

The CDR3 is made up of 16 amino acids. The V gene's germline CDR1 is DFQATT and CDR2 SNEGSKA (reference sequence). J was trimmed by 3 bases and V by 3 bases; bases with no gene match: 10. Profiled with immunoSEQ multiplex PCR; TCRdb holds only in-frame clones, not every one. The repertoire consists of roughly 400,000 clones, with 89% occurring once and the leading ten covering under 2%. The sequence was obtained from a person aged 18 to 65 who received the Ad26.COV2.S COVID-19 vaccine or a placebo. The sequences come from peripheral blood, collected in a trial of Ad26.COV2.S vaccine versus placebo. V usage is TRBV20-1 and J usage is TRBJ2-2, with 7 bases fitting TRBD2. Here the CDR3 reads CSASKAESGDTGELFF. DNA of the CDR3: TGCAGTGCTAGTAAAGCGGAGAGCGGGGACACCGGGGAGCTGTTTTTT.